This passage covers 14 T cell receptor beta chains from one sample sequenced in a study of identical twins. TCRdb passed the 5' RACE reads through MiXCR, listing each CDR3 protein once. The sample lists around 240,000 distinct CDR3 sequences; around 7% were seen once. The same specimen was also included in a second study, on yellow fever vaccine responses in identical twins.

Sequencing was carried out using memory (CD45RO+) T cells sorted from blood. Receptor source: a woman under 30 in good health.

The chain uses TRBV29-1 and TRBJ2-2; 8 bases are shared with TRBD2. Germline V gene sequence: CDR1 SQVTM, CDR2 ANQGSEA. This CDR3 is 15 amino acids long. Unmatched junction bases numbered 11, after V lost 6 bases and J lost 5 bases. CDR3: CSVAGGRTGTGELFF. The CDR3 nucleotides read TGCAGCGTGGCGGGGGGTCGAACAGGAACCGGGGAGCTGTTTTTT.

In this sample, this clonotype turned up many times. V gene TRBV5-1 combines with J gene TRBJ2-2, with 8 bases matching TRBD1. Germline lookup yields CDR1 SGHRS and CDR2 YFSETQ. The CDR3 is 14 residues long. J gave up 7 bases and V 5 bases, and 7 bases lay outside the gene matches. In DNA, the CDR3 is TGCGCCAGCAGTAAGGACAGGGTGAACGGGGAGCTGTTTTTT. Protein: CASSKDRVNGELFF.

The table lists this clonotype with many counts. V usage is TRBV29-1 and J usage is TRBJ2-1; TRBD1 matches at 8 bases. Germline CDR1 reads SQVTM; CDR2 reads ANQGSEA. The CDR3 covers 15 residues. J was trimmed by 8 bases and V by 2 bases; bases with no gene match: 11. CDR3 sequence (DNA): TGCAGCGTTGAAAGATATGGACAGGGTCCCTATGAGCAGTTCTTC. Amino acids: CSVERYGQGPYEQFF.

V is TRBV24-1 and J is TRBJ2-2, with TRBD1 matching 9 bases. CDR3 length equals 17 residues. V lost 4 bases, J lost 7 bases, and 12 bases stayed unmatched. Per the germline V gene, CDR1 is KGHDR and CDR2 is SFDVKD. The CDR3 sequence: CATSDPAGGQGGGELFF. The DNA for the CDR3 is TGTGCCACCAGTGACCCCGCCGGGGGACAGGGAGGCGGGGAGCTGTTTTTT.

This clonotype was counted ten times or more. This chain links TRBV12-3 or TRBV12-4 with TRBJ2-1; TRBD2 aligns across 10 bases. Trimming removed 5 bases from V and 8 bases from J; junction bases left unmatched: 9. The CDR3 runs to 15 residues. This CDR3 is CASSVAWTSGDEQFF. Here the CDR3 DNA reads TGTGCCAGCAGTGTCGCCTGGACTAGCGGAGATGAGCAGTTCTTC.

V and J are TRBV7-2 and TRBJ2-1; 9 bases match TRBD2. In germline, CDR1 is SGHTA, CDR2 FQGNSA. With 4 bases clipped from V and 7 bases from J, the junction kept 5 bases outside the gene matches. The CDR3 totals 14 residues. CDR3 residues: CASSSGLARNEQFF. CDR3 DNA: TGTGCCAGCAGCTCGGGACTAGCTAGAAATGAGCAGTTCTTC.

The table lists this clonotype with many counts. This chain joins TRBV4-1 and TRBJ1-4; D ambiguous. The ends were cut back, 3 bases at V and 8 bases at J, with 13 bases in the middle. The CDR3 loop spans 14 amino acids. CDR1 is MGHRA, CDR2 YSYEKL, per germline. In DNA form, the CDR3 reads TGCGCCAGCAGCCATGGCCTTAGTTTCGAAAAACTGTTTTTT. Residues: CASSHGLSFEKLFF.

The sample holds many counts of this clonotype. The chain combines TRBV5-5 with TRBJ2-3; D is unresolved. V gave up 1 base and J gave up 5 bases, with 14 bases separating them. Germline V gene data show CDR1 as SGHKS and CDR2 as YYEKEE (reference sequence). The CDR3 covers 15 residues. CDR3 sequence (DNA): TGTGCCAGCAGCTTGAAGGCCTTTACGGGAGATACGCAGTATTTT. As protein: CASSLKAFTGDTQYF.

The CDR3 DNA is TGCGCCAGCAGCTTGGGGGACAGGAGATCGGCTAATGAAAAACTGTTTTTT. It is translated as CASSLGDRRSANEKLFF. This rearrangement joins TRBV5-1 to TRBJ1-4, with TRBD1 identical over 8 bases. Trimming at V came to 0 bases and at J to 3 bases, leaving 7 bases not matched to a gene. Germline V CDR1 and CDR2: SGHRS, YFSETQ. CDR3 length equals 17 residues.

The genes are TRBV24-1 and TRBJ2-1; 8 bases are a match to TRBD1. The CDR3 is made up of 18 amino acids. V lost 4 bases to trimming and J lost 3 bases; unmatched junction nucleotides: 13. Per the germline V gene, CDR1 is KGHDR and CDR2 is SFDVKD. The CDR3 nucleotides are TGTGCCACCAGTGACTCAACCGGACAGGGCAAATTCTACAATGAGCAGTTCTTC. As protein: CATSDSTGQGKFYNEQFF.

This clonotype was found many times. The chain combines TRBV10-3 with TRBJ2-5, with D unclear. The ends were cut back, 10 bases at V and 2 bases at J, with 8 bases in the middle. CDR3 length: 11 residues. Germline CDR1 reads ENHRY; CDR2 reads SYGVKD. CDR3 in DNA: TGTGCCACCGCGACTCAAGAGACCCAGTACTTC. Translating gives CATATQETQYF.

V is TRBV27 and J is TRBJ1-2; TRBD1 is a possible D gene (5 bases). V was pared by 7 bases and J by 8 bases, with 20 bases between. The CDR3 is 14 amino acids. CDR1 and CDR2 (germline): MNHEY, SMNVEV (reference sequence). The CDR3 DNA follows: TGTGCCAGCACCAAGATGCCAGGGTGGATAGGCTACACCTTC. Protein product: CASTKMPGWIGYTF.

In this sample, this clonotype turned up a few times. The V gene is TRBV6-5, the J gene TRBJ1-2, with D possibly being TRBD1 (6 bases). The length of the CDR3 is 12 residues. Trimming stripped 7 bases from V and 4 bases from J, with 10 bases between. The germline gives CDR1 MNHEY, CDR2 SVGAGI. The CDR3 region is CASTEQGYGYTF. As DNA, the CDR3 is TGTGCCAGCACCGAACAGGGCTATGGCTACACCTTC.

Many counts were recorded for this clonotype. The chain joins TRBV28 to TRBJ2-1; TRBD1 aligns across 10 bases. Germline-derived CDR1 and CDR2 are MDHEN and SYDVKM. The junction had 11 bases not matched to a gene; V was cut back by 5 bases and J by 7 bases. The CDR3 spans 16 residues. The CDR3 is CASSRPGTGDRNEQFF. CDR3 in DNA: TGTGCCAGCAGTCGCCCCGGGACAGGGGATAGGAATGAGCAGTTCTTC.